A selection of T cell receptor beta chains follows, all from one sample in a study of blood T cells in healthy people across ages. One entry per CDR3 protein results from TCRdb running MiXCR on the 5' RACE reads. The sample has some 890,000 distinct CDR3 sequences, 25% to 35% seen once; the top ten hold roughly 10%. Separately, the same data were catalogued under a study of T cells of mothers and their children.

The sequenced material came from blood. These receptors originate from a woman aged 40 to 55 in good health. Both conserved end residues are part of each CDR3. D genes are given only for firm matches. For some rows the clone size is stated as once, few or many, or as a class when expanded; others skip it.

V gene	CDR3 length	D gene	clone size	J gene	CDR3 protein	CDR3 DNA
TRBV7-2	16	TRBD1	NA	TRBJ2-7	CASSSSTGTGFNEQYF	TGTGCCAGCAGCTCCTCGACCGGGACAGGGTTCAACGAGCAGTACTTC
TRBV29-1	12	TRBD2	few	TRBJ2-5	CTVGLAKETQYF	TGCACGGTGGGACTAGCGAAGGAGACCCAGTACTTC
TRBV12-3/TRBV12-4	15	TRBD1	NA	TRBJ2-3	CASSPWQGTGDTQYF	TGTGCCAGCAGTCCCTGGCAGGGGACAGGAGATACGCAATATTTT
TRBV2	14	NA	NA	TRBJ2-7	CASSPGRNVDEQYF	TGTGCCAGCAGCCCGGGTAGAAACGTCGACGAGCAGTACTTC
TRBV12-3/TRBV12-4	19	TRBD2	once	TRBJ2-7	CASSLIVTSGGRSYNEQYF	TGTGCCAGCAGCCTTATCGTGACTAGCGGGGGAAGGTCCTACAATGAGCAGTACTTC
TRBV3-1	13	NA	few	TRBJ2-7	CASSPTTGNEQYF	TGTGCCAGCAGCCCGACTACAGGGAACGAGCAGTACTTC
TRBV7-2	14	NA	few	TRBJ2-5	CASSSVASKETQYF	TGTGCCAGCAGCTCGGTGGCAAGCAAAGAGACCCAGTACTTC
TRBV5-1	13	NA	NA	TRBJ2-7	CASRVVGSYEQYF	TGCGCCAGCCGGGTCGTGGGCTCCTACGAGCAGTACTTC
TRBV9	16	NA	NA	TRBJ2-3	CASSAGARPPTDTQYF	TGTGCCAGCAGCGCCGGGGCCCGCCCCCCGACAGATACGCAGTATTTT
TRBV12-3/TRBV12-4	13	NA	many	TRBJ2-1	CASSLAHRDEQFF	TGTGCCAGCAGTTTGGCCCACAGGGATGAGCAGTTCTTC
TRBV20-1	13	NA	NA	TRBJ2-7	CSALNTVTYEQYF	TGCAGTGCCCTAAACACCGTAACCTACGAGCAGTACTTC
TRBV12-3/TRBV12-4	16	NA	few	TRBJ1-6	CASSLGQGDYWSPLHF	TGTGCCAGCAGTTTAGGCCAGGGAGACTATTGGTCACCCCTCCACTTT
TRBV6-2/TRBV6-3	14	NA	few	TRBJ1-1	CASSYSTRPREAFF	TGTGCCAGCAGTTACTCGACCCGGCCACGGGAAGCTTTCTTT
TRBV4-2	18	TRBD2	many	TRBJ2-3	CASSQDPGTSDITDTQYF	TGTGCCAGCAGCCAAGATCCCGGGACTAGCGACATCACAGATACGCAGTATTTT
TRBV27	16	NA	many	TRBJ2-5	CASSRYHLDYGETQYF	TGTGCCAGCAGCCGATACCATTTAGACTACGGAGAGACCCAGTACTTC
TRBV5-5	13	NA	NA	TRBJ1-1	CAISREWNTEAFF	TGTGCCATCAGCAGGGAGTGGAACACTGAAGCTTTCTTT
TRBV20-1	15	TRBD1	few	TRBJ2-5	CSARFQGAYEETQYF	TGCAGTGCTAGATTCCAGGGGGCCTATGAAGAGACCCAGTACTTC
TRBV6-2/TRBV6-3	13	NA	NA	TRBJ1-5	CVSSYGGARPQHF	TGTGTCAGCAGTTACGGCGGAGCGCGGCCCCAGCATTTT
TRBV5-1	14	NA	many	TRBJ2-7	CASSLWADSYEQYF	TGCGCCAGCAGCTTGTGGGCCGACTCCTACGAGCAGTACTTC
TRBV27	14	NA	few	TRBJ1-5	CASSSGDNNQPQHF	TGTGCCAGCAGTTCCGGGGACAACAATCAGCCCCAGCATTTT
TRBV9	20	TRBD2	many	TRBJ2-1	CASSSGLAGASSLSANEQFF	TGTGCCAGCAGCTCTGGACTAGCGGGGGCGTCTTCTCTTTCTGCCAATGAGCAGTTCTTC
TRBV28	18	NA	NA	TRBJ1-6	CASSSPLGQTRDNSPLHF	TGTGCCAGCAGTTCACCCCTCGGACAAACCCGTGATAATTCACCCCTCCACTTT
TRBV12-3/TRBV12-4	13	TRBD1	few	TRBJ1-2	CASSWDRSNGYTF	TGTGCCAGCAGTTGGGACAGATCGAATGGCTACACCTTC
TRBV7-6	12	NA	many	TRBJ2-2	CASSLAAGELFF	TGTGCCAGCAGCTTAGCGGCCGGGGAGCTGTTTTTT
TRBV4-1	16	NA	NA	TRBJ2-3	CASSQVGSLRTDTQYF	TGCGCCAGCAGCCAAGTGGGTAGCCTGAGGACAGATACGCAGTATTTT
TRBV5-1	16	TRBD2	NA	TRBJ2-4	CASSLSMTSGGDIQYF	TGCGCCAGCAGCCTGAGCATGACTAGCGGGGGGGACATTCAGTACTTC
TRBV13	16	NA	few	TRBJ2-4	CASSWGLGGPKNIQYF	TGTGCCAGCAGCTGGGGCCTGGGGGGACCCAAAAACATTCAGTACTTC